The present T cell receptor beta chain was sequenced within a study of blood T cell repertoires in COVID-19. Germline values: CDR1 MDHEN, CDR2 SYDVKM. There are 16 residues in the CDR3. Losses at the gene ends were 2 bases for V and 5 bases for J; bases not matched to a gene: 7. This clone was detected a few times. Generated by immunoSEQ multiplex PCR, the TCRdb table keeps only in-frame clones and is missing some. The sample has roughly 370,000 clones, approximately 87% seen once. This chain uses TRBV28 with TRBJ1-5; TRBD1 aligns across 9 bases. This receptor was obtained from a woman between 45 and 65 years old who had recovered from COVID-19. The sample taken for sequencing was PBMCs or T cells enriched from blood (not recorded which). The CDR3 nucleotides read TGTGCCAGCAGTTTACCAACCGGGACAGGGCATCAGCCCCAGCATTTT. It is translated as CASSLPTGTGHQPQHF.